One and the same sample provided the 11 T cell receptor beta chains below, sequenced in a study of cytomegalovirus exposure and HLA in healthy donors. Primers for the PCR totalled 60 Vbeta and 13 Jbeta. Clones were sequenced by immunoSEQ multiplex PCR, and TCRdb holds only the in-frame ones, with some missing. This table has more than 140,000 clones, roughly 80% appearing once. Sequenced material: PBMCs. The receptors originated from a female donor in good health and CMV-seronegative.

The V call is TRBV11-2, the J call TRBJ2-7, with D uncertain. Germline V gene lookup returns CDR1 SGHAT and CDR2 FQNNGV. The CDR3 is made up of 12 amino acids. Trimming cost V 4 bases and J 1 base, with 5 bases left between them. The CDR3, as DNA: TGTGCCAGCAGCTATAGTTCCTACGAGCAGTACTTC. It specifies CASSYSSYEQYF.

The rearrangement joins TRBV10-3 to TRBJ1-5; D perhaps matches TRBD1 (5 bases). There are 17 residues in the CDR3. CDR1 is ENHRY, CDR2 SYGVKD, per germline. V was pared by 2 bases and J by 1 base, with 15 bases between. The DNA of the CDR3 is TGTGCCATCAGTGAGACACCCCAGACAGTAAGCAATCAGCCCCAGCATTTT. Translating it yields CAISETPQTVSNQPQHF.

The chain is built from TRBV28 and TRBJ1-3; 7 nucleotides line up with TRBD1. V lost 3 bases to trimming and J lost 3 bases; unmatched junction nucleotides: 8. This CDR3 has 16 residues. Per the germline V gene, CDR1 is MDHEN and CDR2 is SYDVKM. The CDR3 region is CASSLPTGANGNTIYF. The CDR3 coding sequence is TGTGCCAGCAGTTTGCCCACAGGGGCGAATGGAAACACCATATATTTT.

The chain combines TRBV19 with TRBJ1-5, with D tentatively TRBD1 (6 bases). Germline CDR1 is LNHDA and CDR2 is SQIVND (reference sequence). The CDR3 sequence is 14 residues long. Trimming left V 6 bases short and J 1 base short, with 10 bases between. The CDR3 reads CASRTGGSNQPQHF. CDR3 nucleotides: TGTGCCAGTAGAACGGGGGGCAGCAATCAGCCCCAGCATTTT.

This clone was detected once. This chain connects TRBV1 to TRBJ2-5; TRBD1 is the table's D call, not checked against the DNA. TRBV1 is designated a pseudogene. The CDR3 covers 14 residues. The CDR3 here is CTSIITTVEETQYF. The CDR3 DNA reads TGCACCAGCATCATTACGACAGTTGAAGAGACCCAGTACTTC.

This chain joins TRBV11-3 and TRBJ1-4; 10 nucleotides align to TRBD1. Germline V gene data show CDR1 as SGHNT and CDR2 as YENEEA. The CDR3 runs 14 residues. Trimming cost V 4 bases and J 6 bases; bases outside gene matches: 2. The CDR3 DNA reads TGTGCCAGCAGCTCCGGACAGGGGGATGAAAAACTGTTTTTT. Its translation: CASSSGQGDEKLFF. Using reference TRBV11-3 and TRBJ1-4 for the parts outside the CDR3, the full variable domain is EAGVVQSPRYKIIEKKQPVAFWCNPISGHNTLYWYLQNLGQGPELLIRYENEEAVDDSQLPKDRFSAERLKGVDSTLKIQPAELGDSAVYLCASSSGQGDEKLFFGSGTQLSVL.

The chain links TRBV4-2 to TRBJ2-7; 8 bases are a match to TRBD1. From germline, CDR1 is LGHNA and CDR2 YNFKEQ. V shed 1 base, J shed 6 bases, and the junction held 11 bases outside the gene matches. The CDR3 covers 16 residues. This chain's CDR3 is CASSQGQGTGGSEQYF. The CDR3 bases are TGTGCCAGCAGCCAAGGCCAAGGGACAGGAGGTTCCGAGCAGTACTTC.

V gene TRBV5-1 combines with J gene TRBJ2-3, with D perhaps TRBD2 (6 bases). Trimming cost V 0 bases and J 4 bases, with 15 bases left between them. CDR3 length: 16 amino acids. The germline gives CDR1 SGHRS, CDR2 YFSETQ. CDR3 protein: CASSLGSGVGADTQYF. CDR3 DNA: TGCGCCAGCAGCTTGGGTTCGGGGGTGGGCGCAGATACGCAGTATTTT.

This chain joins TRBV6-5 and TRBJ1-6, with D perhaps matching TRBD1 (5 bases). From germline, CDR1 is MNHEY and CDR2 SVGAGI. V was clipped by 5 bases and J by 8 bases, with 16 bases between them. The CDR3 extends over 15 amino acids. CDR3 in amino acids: CASSRPRAADSPLHF. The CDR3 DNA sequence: TGTGCCAGCAGTAGACCCAGGGCCGCGGATTCACCCCTCCACTTT.

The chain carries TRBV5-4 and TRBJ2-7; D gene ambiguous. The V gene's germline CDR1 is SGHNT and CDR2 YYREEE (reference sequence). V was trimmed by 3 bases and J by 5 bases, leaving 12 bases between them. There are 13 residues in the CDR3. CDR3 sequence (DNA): TGTGCCAGCAGCTCTGGTTTAACGGACGAGCAGTACTTC. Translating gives CASSSGLTDEQYF. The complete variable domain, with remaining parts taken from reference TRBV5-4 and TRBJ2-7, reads ETGVTQSPTHLIKTRGQQVTLRCSSQSGHNTVSWYQQALGQGPQFIFQYYREEENGRGNFPPRFSGLQFPNYSSELNVNALELDDSALYLCASSSGLTDEQYFGPGTRLTVT.

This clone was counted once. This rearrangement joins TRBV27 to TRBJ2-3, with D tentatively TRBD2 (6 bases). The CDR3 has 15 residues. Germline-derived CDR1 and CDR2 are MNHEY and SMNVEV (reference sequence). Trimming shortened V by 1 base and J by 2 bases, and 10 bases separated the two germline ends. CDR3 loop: CASSLYSGATDTQYF. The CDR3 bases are TGTGCCAGCAGTTTATATAGCGGAGCCACAGATACGCAGTATTTT.